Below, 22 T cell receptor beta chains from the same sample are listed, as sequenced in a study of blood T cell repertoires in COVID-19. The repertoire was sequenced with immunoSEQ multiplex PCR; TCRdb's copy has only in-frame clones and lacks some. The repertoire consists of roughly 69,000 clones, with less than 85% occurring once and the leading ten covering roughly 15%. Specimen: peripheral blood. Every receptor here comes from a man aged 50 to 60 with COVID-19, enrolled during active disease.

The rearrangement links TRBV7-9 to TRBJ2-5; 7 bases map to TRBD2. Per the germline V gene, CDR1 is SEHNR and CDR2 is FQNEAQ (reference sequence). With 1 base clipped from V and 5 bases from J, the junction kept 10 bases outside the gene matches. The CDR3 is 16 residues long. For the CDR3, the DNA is TGTGCCAGCAGCTTAGAGGGTGTCGGACTAGGGGAGACCCAGTACTTC. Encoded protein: CASSLEGVGLGETQYF.

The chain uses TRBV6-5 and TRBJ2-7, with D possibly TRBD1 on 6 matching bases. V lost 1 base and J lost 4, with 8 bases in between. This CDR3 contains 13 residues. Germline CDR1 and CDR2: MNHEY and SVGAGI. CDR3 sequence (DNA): TGTGCCAGCAGTTACTATCAGGGGTACGAGCAGTACTTC. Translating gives CASSYYQGYEQYF.

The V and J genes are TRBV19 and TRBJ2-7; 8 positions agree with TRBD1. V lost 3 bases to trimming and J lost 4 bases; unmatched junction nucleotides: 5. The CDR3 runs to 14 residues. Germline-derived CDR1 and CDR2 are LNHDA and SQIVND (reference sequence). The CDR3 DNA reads TGTGCCAGTAGTATCACCGGGACAGGTTACGAGCAGTACTTC. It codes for CASSITGTGYEQYF.

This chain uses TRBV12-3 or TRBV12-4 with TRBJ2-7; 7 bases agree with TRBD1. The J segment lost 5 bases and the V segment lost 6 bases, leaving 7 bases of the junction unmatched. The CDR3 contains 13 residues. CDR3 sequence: CASRPTGLHEQYF. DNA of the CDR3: TGTGCCAGCAGGCCGACAGGGCTCCACGAGCAGTACTTC.

CDR3: CASRQGKEAFF. The DNA for the CDR3 is TGTGCCAGCAGGCAGGGCAAGGAAGCTTTCTTT. V gene TRBV12-3 or TRBV12-4 combines with J gene TRBJ1-1, with D maybe TRBD1 (5 bases). Trimming cost V 6 bases and J 8 bases, with 10 bases left between them. CDR3 length: 11 amino acids.

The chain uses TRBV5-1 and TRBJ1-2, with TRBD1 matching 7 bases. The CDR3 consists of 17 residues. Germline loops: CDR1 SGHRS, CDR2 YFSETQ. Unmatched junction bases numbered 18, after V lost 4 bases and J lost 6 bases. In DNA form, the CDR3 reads TGCGCCAGCAGCCGGGGGACAGAGCCTCACCCTCGGGATGGCTACACCTTC. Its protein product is CASSRGTEPHPRDGYTF.

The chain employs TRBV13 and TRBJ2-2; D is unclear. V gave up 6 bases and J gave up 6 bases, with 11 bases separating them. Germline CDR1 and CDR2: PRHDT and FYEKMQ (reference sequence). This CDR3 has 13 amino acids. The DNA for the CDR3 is TGTGCCAGCAGTCACCGACGGGCCGGGGAGCTGTTTTTT. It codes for CASSHRRAGELFF. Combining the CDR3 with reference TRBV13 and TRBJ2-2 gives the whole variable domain AAGVIQSPRHLIKEKRETATLKCYPIPRHDTVYWYQQGPGQDPQFLISFYEKMQSDKGSIPDRFSAQQFSDYHSELNMSSLELGDSALYFCASSHRRAGELFFGEGSRLTVL.

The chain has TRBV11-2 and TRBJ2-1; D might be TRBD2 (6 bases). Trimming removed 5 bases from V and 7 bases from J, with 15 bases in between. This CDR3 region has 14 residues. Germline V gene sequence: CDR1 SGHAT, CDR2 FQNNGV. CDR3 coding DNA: TGTGCCAGCAGCCTCAATAGGCTAGCGAATGAGCAGTTCTTC. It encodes CASSLNRLANEQFF.

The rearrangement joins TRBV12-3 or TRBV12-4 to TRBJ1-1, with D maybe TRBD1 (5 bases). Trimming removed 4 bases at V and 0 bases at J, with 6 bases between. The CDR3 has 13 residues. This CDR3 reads CASSSGMNTEAFF. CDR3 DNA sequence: TGTGCCAGCAGTTCAGGGATGAACACTGAAGCTTTCTTT.

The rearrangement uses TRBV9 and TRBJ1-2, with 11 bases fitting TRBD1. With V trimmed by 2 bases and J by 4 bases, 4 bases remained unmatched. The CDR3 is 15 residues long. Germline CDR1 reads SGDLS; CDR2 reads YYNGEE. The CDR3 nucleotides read TGTGCCAGCAGCGTCGGACAGGGGGCCGCCTATGGCTACACCTTC. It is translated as CASSVGQGAAYGYTF.

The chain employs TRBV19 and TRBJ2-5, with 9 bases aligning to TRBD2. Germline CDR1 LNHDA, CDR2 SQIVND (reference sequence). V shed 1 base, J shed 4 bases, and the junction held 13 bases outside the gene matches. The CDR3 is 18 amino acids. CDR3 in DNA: TGTGCCAGTAGTATAGGGGTTAGCGGGGGAATGAGAGTAGAGACCCAGTACTTC. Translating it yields CASSIGVSGGMRVETQYF.

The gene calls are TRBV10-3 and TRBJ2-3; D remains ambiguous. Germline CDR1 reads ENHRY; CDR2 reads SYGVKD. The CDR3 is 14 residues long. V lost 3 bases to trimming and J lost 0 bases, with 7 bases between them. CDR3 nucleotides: TGTGCCATCAGTGAAGAGACTAGCACAGATACGCAGTATTTT. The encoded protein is CAISEETSTDTQYF.

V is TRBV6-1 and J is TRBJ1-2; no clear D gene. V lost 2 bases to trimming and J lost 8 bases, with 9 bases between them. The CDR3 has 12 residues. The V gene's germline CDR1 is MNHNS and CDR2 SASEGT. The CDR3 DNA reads TGTGCCAGCAGTGAAAGTCCACGGGGCTACACCTTC. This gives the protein CASSESPRGYTF.

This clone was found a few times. CDR3 in DNA: TGTGCCATCAGTGATCAGGGGAACTATGGCTACACCTTC. This translates into CAISDQGNYGYTF. The chain uses TRBV10-3 and TRBJ1-2; a weak D match, TRBD1 (6 bases). Germline CDR1 is ENHRY and CDR2 is SYGVKD. The CDR3 contains 13 residues. Deletions cut 3 bases from V and 2 bases from J, with 7 bases between.

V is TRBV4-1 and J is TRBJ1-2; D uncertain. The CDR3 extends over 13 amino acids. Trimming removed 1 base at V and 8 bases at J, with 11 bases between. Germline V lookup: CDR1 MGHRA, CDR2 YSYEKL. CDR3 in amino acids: CASSQGGVSGYTF. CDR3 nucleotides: TGCGCCAGCAGCCAAGGGGGAGTCTCGGGCTACACCTTC.

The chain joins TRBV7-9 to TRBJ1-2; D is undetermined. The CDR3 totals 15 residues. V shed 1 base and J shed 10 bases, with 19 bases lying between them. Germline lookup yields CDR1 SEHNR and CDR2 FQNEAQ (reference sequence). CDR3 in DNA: TGTGCCAGCAGCTTAGACTTGGTCCCGTTGTTTGACTACACCTTC. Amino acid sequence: CASSLDLVPLFDYTF.

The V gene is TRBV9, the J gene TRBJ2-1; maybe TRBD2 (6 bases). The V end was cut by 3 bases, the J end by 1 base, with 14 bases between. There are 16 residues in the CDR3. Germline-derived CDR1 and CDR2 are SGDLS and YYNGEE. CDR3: CASSGPSVGSYNEQFF. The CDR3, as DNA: TGTGCCAGCAGCGGCCCTAGCGTTGGGTCCTACAATGAGCAGTTCTTC.

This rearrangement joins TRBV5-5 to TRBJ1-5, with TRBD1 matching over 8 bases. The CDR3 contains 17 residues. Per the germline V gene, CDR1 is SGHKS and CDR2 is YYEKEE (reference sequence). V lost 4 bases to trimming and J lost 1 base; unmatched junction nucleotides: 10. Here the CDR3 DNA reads TGTGCCAGCAGCAAGGGTTCAGGGGGCGGGAGCAATCAGCCCCAGCATTTT. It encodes CASSKGSGGGSNQPQHF.

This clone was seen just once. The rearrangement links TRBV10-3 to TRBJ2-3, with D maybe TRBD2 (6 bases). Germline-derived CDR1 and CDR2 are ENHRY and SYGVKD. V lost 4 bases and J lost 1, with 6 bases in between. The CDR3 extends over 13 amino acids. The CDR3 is CAISGGGTDTQYF. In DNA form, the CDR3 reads TGTGCCATCAGTGGGGGGGGCACAGATACGCAGTATTTT.

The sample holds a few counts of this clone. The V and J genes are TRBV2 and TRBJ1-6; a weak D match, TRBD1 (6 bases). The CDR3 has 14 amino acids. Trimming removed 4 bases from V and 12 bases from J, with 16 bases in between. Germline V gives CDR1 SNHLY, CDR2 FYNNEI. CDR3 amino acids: CASSVRDIRVPLHF. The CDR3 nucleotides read TGTGCCAGCAGTGTCCGGGACATTCGAGTACCCCTCCACTTT.

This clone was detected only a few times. The chain's CDR3 is CASSLGPLNTEAFF. The CDR3 DNA reads TGTGCCAGTTCGCTGGGGCCCCTCAACACTGAAGCTTTCTTT. The chain couples TRBV2 to TRBJ1-1; D perhaps matches TRBD1 (5 bases). This CDR3 spans 14 amino acids. V dropped 9 bases and J dropped 2 bases, with 16 bases sitting between them. CDR1 SNHLY and CDR2 FYNNEI come from the germline V gene.

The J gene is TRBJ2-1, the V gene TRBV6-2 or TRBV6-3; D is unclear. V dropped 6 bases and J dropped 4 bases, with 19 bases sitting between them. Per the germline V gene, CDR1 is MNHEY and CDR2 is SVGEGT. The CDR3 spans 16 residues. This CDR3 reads CASSRAGSSRYNEQFF. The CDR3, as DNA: TGTGCCAGCAGCCGCGCAGGTTCGAGCCGTTACAATGAGCAGTTCTTC.